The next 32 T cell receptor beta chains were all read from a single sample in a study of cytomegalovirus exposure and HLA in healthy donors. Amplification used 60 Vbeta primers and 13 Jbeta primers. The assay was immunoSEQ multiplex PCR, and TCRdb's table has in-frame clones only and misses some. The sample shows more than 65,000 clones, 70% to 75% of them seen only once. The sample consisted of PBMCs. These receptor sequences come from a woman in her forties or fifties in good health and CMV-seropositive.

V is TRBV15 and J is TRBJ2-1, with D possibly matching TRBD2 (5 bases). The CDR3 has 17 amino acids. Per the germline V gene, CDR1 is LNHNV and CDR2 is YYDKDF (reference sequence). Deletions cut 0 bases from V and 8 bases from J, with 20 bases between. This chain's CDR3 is CATSRDLGSFIGDEQFF. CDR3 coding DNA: TGTGCCACCAGCAGAGATCTCGGCTCTTTCATCGGGGATGAGCAGTTCTTC.

This chain's CDR3 is CASTLGQVETQYF. The CDR3 nucleotides are TGTGCCAGCACCCTAGGACAGGTTGAGACCCAGTACTTC. The gene calls are TRBV28 and TRBJ2-5, with 7 bases lining up with TRBD1. V lost 7 bases, J lost 5 bases, and 7 bases stayed unmatched. Germline values: CDR1 MDHEN, CDR2 SYDVKM. The CDR3 has 13 amino acids.

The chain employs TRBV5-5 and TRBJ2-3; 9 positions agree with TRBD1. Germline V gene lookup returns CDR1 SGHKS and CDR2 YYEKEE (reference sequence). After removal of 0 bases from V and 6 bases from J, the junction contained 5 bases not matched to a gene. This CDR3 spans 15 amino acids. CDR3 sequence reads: CASSLEGQGPDTQYF. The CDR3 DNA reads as TGTGCCAGCAGCTTGGAGGGACAGGGTCCTGATACGCAGTATTTT. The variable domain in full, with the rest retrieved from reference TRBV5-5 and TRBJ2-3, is DAGVTQSPTHLIKTRGQQVTLRCSPISGHKSVSWYQQVLGQGPQFIFQYYEKEERGRGNFPDRFSARQFPNYSSELNVNALLLGDSALYLCASSLEGQGPDTQYFGPGTRLTVL.

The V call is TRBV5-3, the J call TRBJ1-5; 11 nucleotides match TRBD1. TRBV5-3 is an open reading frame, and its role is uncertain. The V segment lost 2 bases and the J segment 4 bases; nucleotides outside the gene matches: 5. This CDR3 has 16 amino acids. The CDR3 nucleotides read TGTGCCAGAAGCTTACCGGGACAGGGGGTAAATCAGCCCCAGCATTTT. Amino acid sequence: CARSLPGQGVNQPQHF.

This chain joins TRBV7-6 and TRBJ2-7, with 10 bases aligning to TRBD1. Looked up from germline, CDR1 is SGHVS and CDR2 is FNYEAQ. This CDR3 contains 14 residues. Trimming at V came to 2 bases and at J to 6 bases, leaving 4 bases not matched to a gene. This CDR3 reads CASSLPGTGVEQYF. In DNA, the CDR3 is TGTGCCAGCAGCTTACCGGGGACAGGGGTCGAGCAGTACTTC.

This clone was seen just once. This CDR3 reads CASSFSTGSSYEQYF. For the CDR3, the DNA is TGTGCCAGCAGCTTCTCGACAGGAAGCTCCTACGAGCAGTACTTC. The chain employs TRBV9 and TRBJ2-7; tentatively, D is TRBD1 (6 bases). The CDR3 loop spans 15 amino acids. CDR1 is SGDLS and CDR2 is YYNGEE in the germline V gene. V lost 4 bases, J lost 0 bases, and 14 bases lay in between.

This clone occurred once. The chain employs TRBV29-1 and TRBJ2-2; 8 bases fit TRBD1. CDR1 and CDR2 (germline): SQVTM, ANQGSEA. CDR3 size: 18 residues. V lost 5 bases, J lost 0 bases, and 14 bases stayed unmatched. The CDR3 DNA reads TGCAGCGTTCAGCAACCGGGACAGGCATTCGCGAACACCGGGGAGCTGTTTTTT. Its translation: CSVQQPGQAFANTGELFF.

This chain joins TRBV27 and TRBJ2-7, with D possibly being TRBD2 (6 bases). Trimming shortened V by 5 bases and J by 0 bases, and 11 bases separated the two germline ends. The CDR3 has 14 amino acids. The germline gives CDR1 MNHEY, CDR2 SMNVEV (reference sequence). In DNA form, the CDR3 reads TGTGCCAGCAGTCACCGGGACTCCTCCTACGAGCAGTACTTC. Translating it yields CASSHRDSSYEQYF.

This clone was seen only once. The CDR3 here is CASRTSGSYEQYF. For the CDR3, the DNA is TGTGCCAGCAGAACTAGCGGGTCCTACGAGCAGTACTTC. V usage is TRBV2 and J usage is TRBJ2-7; 9 nucleotides line up with TRBD2. The CDR3 sequence is 13 residues long. CDR1 and CDR2 from the germline V gene are SNHLY and FYNNEI. The V segment lost 6 bases and the J segment 1 base; nucleotides outside the gene matches: 1. Using reference TRBV2 and TRBJ2-7 for the parts outside the CDR3, the full variable domain is EPEVTQTPSHQVTQMGQEVILRCVPISNHLYFYWYRQILGQKVEFLVSFYNNEISEKSEIFDDQFSVERPDGSNFTLKIRSTKLEDSAMYFCASRTSGSYEQYFGPGTRLTVT.

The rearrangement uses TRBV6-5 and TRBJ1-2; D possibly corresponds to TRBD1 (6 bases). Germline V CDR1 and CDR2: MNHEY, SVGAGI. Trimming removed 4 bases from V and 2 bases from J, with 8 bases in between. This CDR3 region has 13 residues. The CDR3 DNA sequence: TGTGCCAGCAGTTGGACAGCGAACTATGGCTACACCTTC. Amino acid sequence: CASSWTANYGYTF.

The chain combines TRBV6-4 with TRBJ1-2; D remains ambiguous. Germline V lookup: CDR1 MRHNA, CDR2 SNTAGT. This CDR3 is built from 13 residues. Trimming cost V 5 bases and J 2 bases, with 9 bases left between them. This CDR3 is CASSLGPNYGYTF. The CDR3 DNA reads TGTGCCAGCAGTCTGGGCCCAAACTATGGCTACACCTTC.

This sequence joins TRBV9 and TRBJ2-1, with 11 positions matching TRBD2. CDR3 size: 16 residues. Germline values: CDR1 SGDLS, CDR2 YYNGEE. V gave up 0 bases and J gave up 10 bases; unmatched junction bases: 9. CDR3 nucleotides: TGTGCCAGCAGCGTAGCGGGTAGCGGGAGGGCCGGGGAGCAGTTCTTC. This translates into CASSVAGSGRAGEQFF.

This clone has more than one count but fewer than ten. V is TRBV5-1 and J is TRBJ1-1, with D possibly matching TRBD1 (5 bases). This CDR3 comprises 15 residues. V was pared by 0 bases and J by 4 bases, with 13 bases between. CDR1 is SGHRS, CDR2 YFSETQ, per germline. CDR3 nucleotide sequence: TGCGCCAGCAGCTTGGGGGGGACTTCAGTCACTGAAGCTTTCTTT. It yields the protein CASSLGGTSVTEAFF.

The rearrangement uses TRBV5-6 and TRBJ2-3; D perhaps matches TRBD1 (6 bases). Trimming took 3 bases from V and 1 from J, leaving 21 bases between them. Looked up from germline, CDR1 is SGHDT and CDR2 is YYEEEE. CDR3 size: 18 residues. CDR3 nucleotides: TGTGCCAGCAGCTCATGGACAGAATTGGGCCTACGCACAGATACGCAGTATTTT. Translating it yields CASSSWTELGLRTDTQYF.

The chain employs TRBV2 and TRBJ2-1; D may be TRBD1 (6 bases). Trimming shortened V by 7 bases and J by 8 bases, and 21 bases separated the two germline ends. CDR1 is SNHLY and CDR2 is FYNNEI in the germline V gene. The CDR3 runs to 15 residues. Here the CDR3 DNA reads TGTGCCAGCACGGAACAGACGTCAGGGGCATATGAGCAGTTCTTC. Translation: CASTEQTSGAYEQFF.

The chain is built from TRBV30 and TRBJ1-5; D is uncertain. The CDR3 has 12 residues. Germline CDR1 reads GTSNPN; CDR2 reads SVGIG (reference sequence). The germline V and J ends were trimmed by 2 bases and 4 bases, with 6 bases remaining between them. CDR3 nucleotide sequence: TGTGCCTGGAGTCGTCAGAATCAGCCCCAGCATTTT. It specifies CAWSRQNQPQHF.

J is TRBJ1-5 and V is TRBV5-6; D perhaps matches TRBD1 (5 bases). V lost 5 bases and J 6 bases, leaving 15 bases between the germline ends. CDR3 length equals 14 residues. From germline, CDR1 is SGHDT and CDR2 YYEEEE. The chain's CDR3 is CASSNTGGVQPQHF. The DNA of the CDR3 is TGTGCCAGCAGTAACACGGGGGGGGTTCAGCCCCAGCATTTT. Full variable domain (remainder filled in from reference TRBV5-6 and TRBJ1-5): DAGVTQSPTHLIKTRGQQVTLRCSPKSGHDTVSWYQQALGQGPQFIFQYYEEEERQRGNFPDRFSGHQFPNYSSELNVNALLLGDSALYLCASSNTGGVQPQHFGDGTRLSIL.

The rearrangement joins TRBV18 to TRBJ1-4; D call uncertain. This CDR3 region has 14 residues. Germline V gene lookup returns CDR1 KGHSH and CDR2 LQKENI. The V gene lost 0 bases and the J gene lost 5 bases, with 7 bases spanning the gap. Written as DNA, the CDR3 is TGTGCCAGCTCACCACCCGACGGGAATGAAAAACTGTTTTTT. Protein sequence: CASSPPDGNEKLFF. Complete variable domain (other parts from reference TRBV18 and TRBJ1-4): NAGVMQNPRHLVRRRGQEARLRCSPMKGHSHVYWYRQLPEEGLKFMVYLQKENIIDESGMPKERFSAEFPKEGPSILRIQQVVRGDSAAYFCASSPPDGNEKLFFGSGTQLSVL.

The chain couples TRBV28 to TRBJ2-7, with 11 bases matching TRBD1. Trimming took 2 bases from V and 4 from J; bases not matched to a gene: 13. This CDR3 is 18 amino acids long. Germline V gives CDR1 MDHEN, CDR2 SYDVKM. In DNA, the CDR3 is TGTGCCAGCAGTTTAACCGGACAGGGGGCGCTTTTCGGTTACGAGCAGTACTTC. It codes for CASSLTGQGALFGYEQYF.

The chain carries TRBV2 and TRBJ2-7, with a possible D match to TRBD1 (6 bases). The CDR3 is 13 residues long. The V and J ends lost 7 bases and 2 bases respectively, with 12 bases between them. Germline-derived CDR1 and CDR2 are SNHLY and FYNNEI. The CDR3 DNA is TGTGCCAGCAAAAGGGACACTACCTACGAGCAGTACTTC. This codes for CASKRDTTYEQYF.

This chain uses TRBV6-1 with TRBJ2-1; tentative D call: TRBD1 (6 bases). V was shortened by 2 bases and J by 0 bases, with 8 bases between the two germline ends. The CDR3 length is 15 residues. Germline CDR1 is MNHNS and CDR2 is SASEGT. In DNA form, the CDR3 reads TGTGCCAGCAGTGAAAGGGGGTTCTCCTACAATGAGCAGTTCTTC. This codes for CASSERGFSYNEQFF.

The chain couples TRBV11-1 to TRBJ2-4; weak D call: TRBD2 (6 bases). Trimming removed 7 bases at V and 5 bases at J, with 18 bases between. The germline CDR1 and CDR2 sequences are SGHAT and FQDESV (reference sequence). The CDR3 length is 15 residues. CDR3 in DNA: TGTGCCAGCACCCGGCGGGGTGGGACGGAAAACATTCAGTACTTC. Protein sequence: CASTRRGGTENIQYF.

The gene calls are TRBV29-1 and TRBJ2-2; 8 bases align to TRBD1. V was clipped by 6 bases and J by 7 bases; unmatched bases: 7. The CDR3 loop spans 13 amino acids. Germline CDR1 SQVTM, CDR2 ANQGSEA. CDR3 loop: CSVGQAAGGELFF. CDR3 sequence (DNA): TGCAGCGTGGGACAGGCTGCGGGCGGGGAGCTGTTTTTT.

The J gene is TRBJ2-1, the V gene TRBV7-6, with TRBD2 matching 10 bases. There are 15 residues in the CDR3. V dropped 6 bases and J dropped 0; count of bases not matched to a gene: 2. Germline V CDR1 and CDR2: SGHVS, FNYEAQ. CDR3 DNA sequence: TGTGCCAGCAGTCCTAGCGGGAGCTCCTACAATGAGCAGTTCTTC. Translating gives CASSPSGSSYNEQFF.

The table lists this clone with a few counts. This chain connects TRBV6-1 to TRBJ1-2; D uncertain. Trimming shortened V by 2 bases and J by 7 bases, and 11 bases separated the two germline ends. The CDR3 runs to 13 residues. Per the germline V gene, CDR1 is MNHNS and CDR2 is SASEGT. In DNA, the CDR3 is TGTGCCAGCAGTGAACGTGGTACATTTGGCTACACCTTC. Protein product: CASSERGTFGYTF.

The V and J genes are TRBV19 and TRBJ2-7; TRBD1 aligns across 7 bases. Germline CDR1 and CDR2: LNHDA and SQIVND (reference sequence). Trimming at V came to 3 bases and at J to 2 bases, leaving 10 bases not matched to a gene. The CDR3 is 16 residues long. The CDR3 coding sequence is TGTGCCAGTAGTATGATCAAACAGGGGCCCGCCTACGAGCAGTACTTC. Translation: CASSMIKQGPAYEQYF. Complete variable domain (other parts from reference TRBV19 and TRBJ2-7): DGGITQSPKYLFRKEGQNVTLSCEQNLNHDAMYWYRQDPGQGLRLIYYSQIVNDFQKGDIAEGYSVSREKKESFPLTVTSAQKNPTAFYLCASSMIKQGPAYEQYFGPGTRLTVT.

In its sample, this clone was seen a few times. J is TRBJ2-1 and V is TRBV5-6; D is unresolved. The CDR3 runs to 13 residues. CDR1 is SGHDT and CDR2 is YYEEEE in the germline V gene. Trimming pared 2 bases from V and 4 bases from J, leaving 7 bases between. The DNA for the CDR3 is TGTGCCAGCAGCTTTAATTTTTACAATGAGCAGTTCTTC. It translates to CASSFNFYNEQFF.

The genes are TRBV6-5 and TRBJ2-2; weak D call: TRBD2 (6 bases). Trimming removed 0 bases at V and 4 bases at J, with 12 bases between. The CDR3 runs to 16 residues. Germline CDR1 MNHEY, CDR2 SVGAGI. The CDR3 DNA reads TGTGCCAGCAGTTACTCCGTGACTAGAGGCACCGGGGAGCTGTTTTTT. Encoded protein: CASSYSVTRGTGELFF.

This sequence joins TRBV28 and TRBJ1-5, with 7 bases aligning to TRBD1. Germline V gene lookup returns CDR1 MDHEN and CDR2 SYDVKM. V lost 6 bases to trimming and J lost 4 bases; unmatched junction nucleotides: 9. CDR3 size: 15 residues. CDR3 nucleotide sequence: TGTGCCAGCAGCTCGACAGGGCCTGGGAATCAGCCCCAGCATTTT. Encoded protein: CASSSTGPGNQPQHF.

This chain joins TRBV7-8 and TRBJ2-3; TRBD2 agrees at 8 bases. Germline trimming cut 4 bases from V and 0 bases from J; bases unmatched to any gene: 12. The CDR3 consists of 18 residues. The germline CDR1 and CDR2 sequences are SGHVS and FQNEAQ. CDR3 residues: CASSSRVAGSSSTDTQYF. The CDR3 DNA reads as TGTGCCAGCAGCTCGCGGGTAGCGGGATCTTCTAGCACAGATACGCAGTATTTT. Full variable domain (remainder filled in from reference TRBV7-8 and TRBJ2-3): GAGVSQSPRYKVAKRGQDVALRCDPISGHVSLFWYQQALGQGPEFLTYFQNEAQLDKSGLPSDRFFAERPEGSVSTLKIQRTQQEDSAVYLCASSSRVAGSSSTDTQYFGPGTRLTVL.

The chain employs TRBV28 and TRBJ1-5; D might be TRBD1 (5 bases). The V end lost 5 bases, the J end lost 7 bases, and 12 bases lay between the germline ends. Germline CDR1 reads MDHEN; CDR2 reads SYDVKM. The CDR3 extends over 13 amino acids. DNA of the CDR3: TGTGCCAGCAGTCCGCAGGGTAAGCAGCCCCAGCATTTT. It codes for CASSPQGKQPQHF.

CDR3 amino acids: CAGASGQPGNIQYF. CDR3 DNA sequence: TGTGCCGGAGCTAGCGGCCAACCAGGAAACATTCAGTACTTC. The chain carries TRBV30 and TRBJ2-4, with TRBD2 identical over 7 bases. The CDR3 contains 14 residues. V trimming: 8 bases; J trimming: 6 bases; junction bases outside the gene matches: 13. CDR1 and CDR2 from the germline V gene are GTSNPN and SVGIG (reference sequence).